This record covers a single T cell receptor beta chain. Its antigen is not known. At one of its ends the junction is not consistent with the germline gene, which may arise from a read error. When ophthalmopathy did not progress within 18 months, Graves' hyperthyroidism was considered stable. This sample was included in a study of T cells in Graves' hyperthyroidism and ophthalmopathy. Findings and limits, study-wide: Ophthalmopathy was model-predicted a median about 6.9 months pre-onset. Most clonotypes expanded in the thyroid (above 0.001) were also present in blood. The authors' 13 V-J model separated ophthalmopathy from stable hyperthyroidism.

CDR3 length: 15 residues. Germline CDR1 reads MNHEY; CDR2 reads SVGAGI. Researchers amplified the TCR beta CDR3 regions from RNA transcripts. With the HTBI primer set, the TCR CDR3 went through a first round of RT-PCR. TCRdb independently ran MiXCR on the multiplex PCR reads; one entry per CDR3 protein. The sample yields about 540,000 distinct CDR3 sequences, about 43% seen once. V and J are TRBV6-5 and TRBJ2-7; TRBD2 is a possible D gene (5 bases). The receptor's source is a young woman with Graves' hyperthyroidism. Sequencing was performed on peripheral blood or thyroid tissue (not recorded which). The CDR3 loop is CAISESITGTYEQYF. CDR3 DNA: TGTGCCATCAGTGAGTCGATTACCGGGACCTACGAGCAGTACTTC.